This T cell receptor beta chain came from a study of blood T cell repertoires in COVID-19. TCRdb's table, derived via immunoSEQ multiplex PCR, lists solely in-frame clones and lacks some. The table records about 240,000 clones, about 86% of them present only once. The sequenced material came from peripheral blood. This TCR derives from a woman older than 75 with acute or convalescent COVID-19.

DNA for the CDR3: TGTGCCAGCAGCCCAACAGGGTCCTATAATTCACCCCTCCACTTT. This encodes CASSPTGSYNSPLHF. The rearrangement joins TRBV28 to TRBJ1-6, with D possibly matching TRBD1 (6 bases). V dropped 6 bases and J dropped 1 base, with 10 bases sitting between them. The CDR3 totals 15 residues. CDR1 and CDR2 from the germline V gene are MDHEN and SYDVKM.